This T cell receptor (beta chain) derives from a study of blood T cell repertoires in COVID-19. Background on the study: The samples span acute and convalescent COVID-19 from the United States, Italy and Spain. The cDNA or gDNA used as material had been derived from T cells, B-cell-depleted T cells, or PBMCs.

Participants came from some 23 US areas, aged roughly 18 to 90 years. Per the original data handling: Nucleated cell number was recorded as an estimate derived from reference gene primer amplification. The table came from immunoSEQ multiplex PCR; TCRdb's copy has only in-frame clones and leaves some out. D and trimming come from the DNA, and the V and J calls and clone size come from that table. Here the sample spans about 430,000 clones, over 75% being singletons. Trimming shortened V by 0 bases and J by 6 bases, and 15 bases separated the two germline ends. The germline gives CDR1 MRHNA, CDR2 SNTAGT. The CDR3 is made up of 15 amino acids.

The gene calls are TRBV6-4 and TRBJ2-7; unclear D gene. The TCR originated in a woman aged 30 to 39 with acute COVID-19. The sample comprised PBMCs or T cells enriched from blood (not recorded which). The CDR3 is CASSDSPPLQFEQYF. The DNA of the CDR3 is TGTGCCAGCAGTGACTCGCCCCCACTCCAATTCGAGCAGTACTTC.